This T cell receptor beta chain was profiled in a study of cytomegalovirus exposure and HLA in healthy donors (dated by TCRdb to 2016 to 2017). With regard to the full study: According to an earlier analysis of 550 to 700 of the donors, about 170 million T cells yielded 90 million to 140 million unique TCR beta sequences and approximately 300 Gb of sequence data. Both class I and class II loci were covered by HLA typing, at four-digit resolution. Among roughly 400 genotyped donors of the cohort, an average of about 240,000 unique TCR beta nucleotide sequences were sequenced per donor, roughly 20% of them non-productive. The later analysis used no new phenotypic data to find candidate immune exposures, relying instead on TCR beta sequences and their occurrence across donors. Alongside the repertoire data, information on donor age, sex, ethnicity and CMV serostatus was compiled. About five DR-DQ haplotypes were treated as single units for association and clustering because of strong linkage in the cohort. A later analysis re-analyzed previously published TCR beta repertoires from about 730 donors and added high-resolution HLA genotyping to study TCR occurrence patterns. Typing coverage differed by locus: A, B, C, DRB1 and DQB1 were typed in roughly 629-630 donors, DQA1 in roughly 510, DPA1 in 600 to 610, and DPB1 in 400 to 490. In addition to the first cohort of roughly 700 subjects, a separate validation cohort of 120 different subjects was used. The study aimed to test whether cataloging public T cell receptors could reveal signatures of past pathogen exposure. A later genetic analysis took genome-wide SNP genotypes for about three fifths of the 666 donors and used that subset as a discovery cohort. Of the roughly 420 genotyped donors, approximately 80% were placed in the genetic ancestry cluster associated with self-reported Caucasian donors. The study used immunosequencing to profile the T cell repertoires of approximately 650 subjects and linked those repertoires to cytomegalovirus serostatus. An early release covering more than 500 HLA-typed donors comprised approximately 300 gigabases of sequencing data and approximately 80 million unique TCR sequences. In an earlier analysis of roughly 580 of the donors, high-throughput TCR beta sequencing was used to judge whether each TCR beta V gene segment behaved as functional or pseudogenic. Every discovery cohort repertoire had been produced on one sequencing platform. To predict cytomegalovirus infection status, the study combined high-throughput TCR immunosequencing, statistical association of individual TCRs with disease status, and machine learning. Findings and caveats that apply to the study as a whole: Most TCR sequences were seen in very few donors, while some public TCRs were found in many individuals. The only immune exposure information available for the cohort was CMV serostatus. Only TCR beta chains were sequenced in this cohort, and the absence of alpha or paired-chain data limited detectable features. Several of the top co-occurrence clusters appeared to be linked to parvovirus B19, influenza, CMV and Epstein-Barr virus, according to a later analysis. The study gave a list of under 200 TCR beta chains associated with cytomegalovirus. Correlated functional status among segregating V segments might be attributable to linkage disequilibrium, but an unknown experimental factor could not be ruled out. Because some donors lacked HLA typing at each locus, the association tests relied only on the typed subset. In vitro tests confirmed that a few of the cytomegalovirus-associated TCR beta chains recognize cytomegalovirus antigens. Approximately 16 rarely observed V segments, including chromosome 9 orphons, were excluded from the earlier analysis of about 600 of the donors because counts were too low. The authors suggested that the approach could potentially be generalized to other disease states and immunological phenotypes. In a later analysis, around 17,000 TCR beta sequences were associated with specific HLA alleles at a false discovery rate of 0.05. Cytomegalovirus status was reported to be diagnosed by the classifier with high specificity and sensitivity in both the original and validation cohorts. Assigning TCR associations to individual alleles was difficult when HLA alleles, especially DR and DQ, strongly co-occurred. A later genetic analysis reported fewer N-insertions in productive TCRs among donors in an Asian-associated ancestry cluster than the roughly 700-donor mean. According to a later analysis, TCR association rates differed among HLA loci, with DRB1 alleles showing the most associated TCRs and HLA-C alleles showing the fewest. A further reported finding was that TCR beta sequences accurately predicted the HLA-A and HLA-B alleles for most subjects in the first cohort. In a later analysis, most CMV-associated TCR beta chains were found to appear HLA-restricted, with HLA associations seemingly driven largely by CMV exposure. Compared with equally common non-associated chains, HLA-associated TCR beta chains in a later analysis were more clonally expanded and had lower generation probabilities. A cluster of highly shared sequence variants was judged likely to represent a technical artifact of the sequencing pipeline. The presence/absence analyses assumed that sequencing depth was roughly uniform across donors, and that assumption may not be true. In a later genetic analysis, a missense DCLRE1C variant was associated with V-gene and J-gene trimming of TCR beta chains, and the association was replicated in an independent cohort. In an earlier analysis of some 640 of the donors, most TCR beta V segments were observed in productive rearrangements about 90% or about 30% of the time, broadly matching IMGT annotations. Because the 87-base-pair reads could not distinguish some IMGT-functional V segments, including TRBV6-2 and TRBV6-3, those segments were excluded.

The cohort was made up of approximately 670 healthy bone marrow donors. At the time of sampling, all cohort members were nominally healthy, though unrecorded immune exposures were likely present. The donor was CMV seropositive and belonged to the group of 250 to 300 seropositive cohort members. A peripheral blood sample was provided by each donor, and peripheral blood mononuclear cells were used for TCR beta sequencing. The Qiagen DNeasy Blood Extraction Kit was used to extract genomic DNA from the blood cell samples. Points on this clone: No cognate antigen has been identified for it. No much larger clonotype is one base removed from it; base qualities were not supplied.

Library preparation was by the immunoSEQ multiplex PCR assay. A mixture of 60 forward primers for TCR Vbeta segments and 13 reverse primers for TCR Jbeta segments was used in the multiplex PCR. A multiplex PCR assay on genomic DNA amplified the CDR3 region of rearranged TCR beta genes. On the Illumina HiSeq System, the amplified TCR beta libraries were sequenced as 87-base-pair reads. Processing in the source paper ran as follows. A later analysis counted approximately 84 million unique TCR beta chains across the 666 repertoires, and around 12 million of these chains were shared by at least two donors. Raw reads were error-corrected and collapsed into unique sequences by a nearest-neighbor algorithm in which closely related sequences were merged to remove PCR and sequencing errors. CDR3 sequences were aligned to IMGT reference sequences to assign V, D and J gene segments. For a sequence to be retained, at least a six-nucleotide match to both a V gene segment and a J gene segment was required. Rearrangements were called productive when the CDR3 lacked stop codons and stayed in frame with V and J; all others were non-productive. Following IMGT convention, CDR3 was defined as the stretch from the second conserved V-encoded cysteine up to the conserved J-encoded phenylalanine. The earlier analysis of 587 of the donors excluded sequences that lacked an unambiguous match to a single V gene segment. In an earlier analysis of approximately 610 of the donors, V segments were called functional above 56.7% productive rearrangements and were called segregating when the between-donor standard deviation exceeded 5%. A statistical classification framework was developed to diagnose cytomegalovirus status using the catalog of TCR beta chain sequences. V and J gene assignment, in a later analysis, came from comparing TCR nucleotide sequences with IMGT/GENE-DB human TR gene sequences. In a later analysis, CDR3 sequences and most-parsimonious VDJ recombination scenarios were assigned using the TCRdist pipeline. In a later analysis, every TCR beta chain was defined by the combination of its CDR3 amino acid sequence and its V-gene family, and reads without a unique V-gene family were dropped. A later analysis removed roughly 590 highly shared, low-generation-probability nucleotide sequences to deal with suspected cross-contamination and a sequencing artifact. For each public chain, a later analysis derived a clonal expansion index from normalized ranks of inferred template counts within each repertoire. In a later analysis, generation probabilities were computed using a VDJ recombination model fitted to out-of-frame rearrangements, and the results were checked against IGoR. A later analysis scored TCR-TCR, TCR-HLA and TCR-CMV co-occurrence with hypergeometric tests, applying a repertoire-size bias correction to TCR pairs. To estimate false discovery rates, a later analysis permuted the HLA or CMV assignments 20 times. A later analysis grouped co-occurring TCRs with DBSCAN, adding TCRdist sequence similarity when clustering within HLA-allele-positive subsets. Repertoires with fewer than 30,000 or more than 120,000 public chains were left out of co-occurrence clustering, as were roughly five repertoires with anomalous nucleotide sharing. TCRdb mirrors the immuneACCESS table, restricted to in-frame sequences. Some clones are absent from its copies; in checked studies, under half trace to an unresolved V gene, and the reason for the others is unknown. V and J calls and clone size are copied from that table; D and trimming were computed from the DNA. The sample has some 250,000 clones on record, approximately 82% of them singletons. The ten most abundant clones make up 8% of the sample.

At the junction V is shortened by 4 bases and J by 5 bases, with 14 bases in between. The germline V gene (reference sequence) provides CDR1 LNHNV and CDR2 YYDKDF. Reading from cysteine to phenylalanine, the CDR3 counts 14 amino acids. The kept DNA is CDR3 alone, 42 bases in frame from the first base. The TCR comes from a woman aged 55-70 years in good health and CMV-seropositive. In this chain, TRBV15 is recombined with TRBJ1-1, with a weak D call of TRBD1 (5 bases match). Sequencing was performed on PBMCs. The CDR3 region: CATSTRAGWTEAFF. The sequence in DNA is TGTGCCACCAGCACCCGGGCAGGGTGGACTGAAGCTTTCTTT. Beyond the CDR3, the reference TRBV15 and TRBJ1-1 genes provide the residues; the full variable domain reads: DAMVIQNPRYQVTQFGKPVTLSCSQTLNHNVMYWYQQKSSQAPKLLFHYYDKDFNNEADTPDNFQSRRPNTSFCFLDIRSPGLGDTAMYLCATSTRAGWTEAFFGQGTRLTVV.